The 21 T cell receptor beta chains in this list originate from one sample, sequenced in a study of identical twins. TCRdb re-called the 5' RACE reads through MiXCR, storing one row per CDR3 protein. The sample shows about 570,000 distinct CDR3 sequences, nearly 10% of them seen only once. The same data also contributed to another study, on yellow fever vaccine responses in identical twins.

Sequences were obtained from PBMCs. The receptors here all came from a woman between 18 and 30 years old in good health.

This clonotype was seen only once. The J gene is TRBJ1-2, the V gene TRBV7-1; 12 nucleotides agree with TRBD1. TRBV7-1 is an ORF, and what it does is uncertain. This CDR3 is 15 amino acids long. Germline trimming cut 5 bases from V and 8 bases from J; bases unmatched to any gene: 9. CDR3: CASSAAGQGARGYTF. The CDR3 bases are TGTGCCAGCAGCGCTGCGGGACAGGGGGCGCGGGGCTACACCTTC.

V gene TRBV15 combines with J gene TRBJ1-6, with D perhaps TRBD1 (5 bases). The V gene's germline CDR1 is LNHNV and CDR2 YYDKDF (reference sequence). Between the trimmed V and J ends, which lost 3 bases and 7 bases, there was a span of 7 bases. This CDR3 is 13 amino acids long. The CDR3 nucleotides read TGTGCCACCAGCAGCCGGACAAATTCACCCCTCCACTTT. This encodes CATSSRTNSPLHF.

DNA of the CDR3: TGTGCCAGCAGCCCTCGTGTAGGAATCTCCTACAATGAGCAGTTCTTC. Translating gives CASSPRVGISYNEQFF. The chain carries TRBV7-9 and TRBJ2-1; unclear D gene. The V gene's germline CDR1 is SEHNR and CDR2 FQNEAQ (reference sequence). V was cut by 5 bases and J by 0 bases, with 14 bases left in between. The CDR3 runs 16 residues.

The table lists this clonotype with many counts. The rearrangement links TRBV12-3 or TRBV12-4 to TRBJ2-1; 7 bases map to TRBD1. J lost 2 bases, V lost 2 bases, and 9 bases had no gene match. The CDR3 spans 17 residues. The CDR3 region has the DNA TGTGCCAGCAGTTTAAGGGGGCCCCTAACCCCCTACAATGAGCAGTTCTTC. Its translation: CASSLRGPLTPYNEQFF.

This clonotype was counted only a few times. The chain is built from TRBV7-2 and TRBJ2-5; no clear D gene. The CDR3 is made up of 16 amino acids. Trimming removed 1 base at V and 1 base at J, with 13 bases between. The germline CDR1 and CDR2 sequences are SGHTA and FQGNSA. The CDR3 DNA follows: TGTGCCAGCAGCTTAGTCGGCGGACGAACCCAAGAGACCCAGTACTTC. Translating it yields CASSLVGGRTQETQYF.

At least ten counts were recorded for this clonotype. The V call is TRBV11-1, the J call TRBJ2-1; a possible D gene is TRBD1 (6 bases). The CDR3 loop spans 19 amino acids. V was clipped by 4 bases and J by 2 bases, with 24 bases between them. Germline V gene lookup returns CDR1 SGHAT and CDR2 FQDESV (reference sequence). The CDR3 region is CASSSRDTITPGTYNEQFF. CDR3 nucleotides: TGTGCCAGCAGCTCCCGGGACACAATAACTCCCGGCACCTACAATGAGCAGTTCTTC.

This clonotype was counted a few times. The chain joins TRBV12-3 or TRBV12-4 to TRBJ2-1; D gene unclear. Trimming removed 2 bases from V and 2 bases from J, with 10 bases in between. This CDR3 is 15 amino acids long. The CDR3 DNA reads as TGTGCCAGCAGTTTAACAAGGGTTGCCTACAATGAGCAGTTCTTC. Translated: CASSLTRVAYNEQFF.

This clonotype was found a few times. This sequence joins TRBV27 and TRBJ2-5; D is ambiguous. V was cut by 6 bases and J by 4 bases, with 18 bases left in between. Per germline, CDR1 MNHEY and CDR2 SMNVEV (reference sequence). The length of the CDR3 is 15 residues. The chain's CDR3 is CASSIVWPPTETQYF. CDR3 DNA: TGTGCCAGCAGCATTGTCTGGCCCCCTACAGAGACCCAGTACTTC.

V is TRBV9 and J is TRBJ2-1; 10 nucleotides line up with TRBD1. Looked up from germline, CDR1 is SGDLS and CDR2 is YYNGEE. The junction had 7 bases not matched to a gene; V was cut back by 4 bases and J by 3 bases. There are 16 residues in the CDR3. This CDR3 reads CASSPTGTGVYNEQFF. The CDR3 DNA reads TGTGCCAGCAGCCCTACCGGGACAGGGGTCTACAATGAGCAGTTCTTC.

This clonotype showed up just a few times. This chain joins TRBV11-2 and TRBJ2-7; the match to TRBD2 covers 7 bases. After removal of 0 bases from V and 6 bases from J, the junction contained 14 bases not matched to a gene. Germline V CDR1 and CDR2: SGHAT, FQNNGV. The CDR3 loop spans 17 amino acids. The CDR3: CASSLEPGRNYVGEQYF. CDR3 in DNA: TGTGCCAGCAGCTTAGAACCCGGGAGGAACTACGTCGGCGAGCAGTACTTC.

This sequence joins TRBV7-6 and TRBJ2-7, with 7 bases identical to TRBD2. In germline, CDR1 is SGHVS, CDR2 FNYEAQ. The trim removed 4 bases at V and 2 bases at J, leaving 5 bases unmatched. The CDR3 has 14 amino acids. The CDR3 region is CASSSIRGAYEQYF. The DNA for the CDR3 is TGTGCCAGCAGCTCAATACGGGGGGCCTACGAGCAGTACTTC. Complete variable domain (other parts from reference TRBV7-6 and TRBJ2-7): GAGVSQSPRYKVTKRGQDVALRCDPISGHVSLYWYRQALGQGPEFLTYFNYEAQQDKSGLPNDRFSAERPEGSISTLTIQRTEQRDSAMYRCASSSIRGAYEQYFGPGTRLTVT.

Notes on this clonotype: A read error may be the cause here, since a much bigger clone is one base away. The chain carries TRBV28 and TRBJ1-4; D unclear. The CDR3 has 16 amino acids. The germline V and J ends were trimmed by 6 bases and 5 bases, with 19 bases remaining between them. Germline CDR1 is MDHEN and CDR2 is SYDVKM. In nucleotides, the CDR3 is TGTGCCAGCAGCTTCCTAAACGGAGGGAGCAATGAAAAACTGTTTTTT. Translating it yields CASSFLNGGSNEKLFF.

V gene TRBV9 combines with J gene TRBJ1-5; tentatively, D is TRBD1 (5 bases). The CDR3 runs 14 residues. The V end was cut by 2 bases, the J end by 2 bases, with 8 bases between. The germline CDR1 and CDR2 sequences are SGDLS and YYNGEE. The CDR3 is CASSVRDGNQPQHF. The DNA of the CDR3 is TGTGCCAGCAGCGTCAGGGATGGCAATCAGCCCCAGCATTTT.

This clonotype was counted only a few times. The J gene is TRBJ2-1, the V gene TRBV28; 7 nucleotides align to TRBD1. Germline CDR1 is MDHEN and CDR2 is SYDVKM. This CDR3 is built from 16 residues. The V and J ends lost 5 bases and 3 bases, in that order; junction bases with no gene match: 10. The CDR3, as DNA: TGTGCCAGCAGTACCGATCAGGGGGAGTTCTACAATGAGCAGTTCTTC. Translating gives CASSTDQGEFYNEQFF.

V and J are TRBV27 and TRBJ1-6, with D possibly TRBD1 on 5 matching bases. The CDR3 runs to 14 residues. Trimming cost V 8 bases and J 10 bases, with 18 bases left between them. CDR1 and CDR2 from the germline V gene are MNHEY and SMNVEV (reference sequence). DNA of the CDR3: TGTGCCAGCTGCAGGGAAACGGGAGACTCACCCCTCCACTTT. Its protein is CASCRETGDSPLHF.

The chain recombines TRBV5-1 with TRBJ1-2, with D hard to call. The ends were cut back, 3 bases at V and 6 bases at J, with 15 bases in the middle. Per the germline V gene, CDR1 is SGHRS and CDR2 is YFSETQ. The CDR3 runs 14 residues. CDR3 bases: TGCGCCAGCAGCTCCTCATACGGGGTGGATGGCTACACCTTC. Its protein is CASSSSYGVDGYTF.

The chain joins TRBV9 to TRBJ2-5, with D possibly matching TRBD1 (6 bases). Trimming took off 0 bases at V and 4 bases at J, with 10 bases between the two ends. CDR1 and CDR2 (germline): SGDLS, YYNGEE. CDR3 length: 14 amino acids. The CDR3 spells CASSVEDSVETQYF. In DNA, the CDR3 is TGTGCCAGCAGCGTAGAGGACAGTGTAGAGACCCAGTACTTC.

There are a few counts of this clonotype. The chain is built from TRBV12-3 or TRBV12-4 and TRBJ1-5; D is perhaps TRBD1 (5 bases). With 3 bases removed from V and 2 bases from J, the gap between germline ends came to 11 bases. The CDR3 runs 15 residues. DNA of the CDR3: TGTGCCAGCAGTTTCAGAGGGGTGGGCAATCAGCCCCAGCATTTT. Amino acid sequence: CASSFRGVGNQPQHF.

This chain uses TRBV12-3 or TRBV12-4 with TRBJ2-5; D may match TRBD1 or TRBD2 (5 bases each). The CDR3 sequence is 16 residues long. Trimming removed 2 bases at V and 0 bases at J, with 13 bases between. The DNA of the CDR3 is TGTGCCAGCAGTTTACAGGGAGTGAAGTACCAAGAGACCCAGTACTTC. Amino acid sequence: CASSLQGVKYQETQYF.

This clonotype was seen ten or more times. The chain links TRBV27 to TRBJ1-6, with D possibly matching TRBD1 (6 bases). CDR3 length: 14 residues. Trimming shortened V by 3 bases and J by 8 bases, and 11 bases separated the two germline ends. Looked up from germline, CDR1 is MNHEY and CDR2 is SMNVEV (reference sequence). CDR3 in amino acids: CASSLYRVDSPLHF. In nucleotides, the CDR3 is TGTGCCAGCAGTTTGTACAGGGTAGATTCACCCCTCCACTTT.

This clonotype was seen only a few times. V gene TRBV4-2 combines with J gene TRBJ1-4; no firm D call. Trimming took off 2 bases at V and 7 bases at J, with 11 bases between the two ends. The CDR3 length is 14 residues. Germline V gene lookup returns CDR1 LGHNA and CDR2 YNFKEQ. CDR3 coding DNA: TGTGCCAGCAGCCAATTGGCCGAGCGTGAAAAACTGTTTTTT. As protein: CASSQLAEREKLFF.